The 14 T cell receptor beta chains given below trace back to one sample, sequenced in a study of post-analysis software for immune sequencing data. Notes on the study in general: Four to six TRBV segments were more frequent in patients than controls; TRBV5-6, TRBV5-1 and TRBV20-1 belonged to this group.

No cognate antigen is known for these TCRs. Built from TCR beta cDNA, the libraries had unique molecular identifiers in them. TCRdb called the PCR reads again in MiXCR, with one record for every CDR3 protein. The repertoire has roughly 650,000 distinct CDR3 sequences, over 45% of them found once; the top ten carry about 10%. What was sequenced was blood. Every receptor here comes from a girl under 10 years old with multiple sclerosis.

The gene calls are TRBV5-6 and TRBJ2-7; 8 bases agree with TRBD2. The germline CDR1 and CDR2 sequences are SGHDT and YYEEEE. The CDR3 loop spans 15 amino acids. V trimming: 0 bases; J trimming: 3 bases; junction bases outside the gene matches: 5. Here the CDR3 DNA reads TGTGCCAGCAGCTTGGGGGCCGGGGGGGACTACGAGCAGTACTTC. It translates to CASSLGAGGDYEQYF.

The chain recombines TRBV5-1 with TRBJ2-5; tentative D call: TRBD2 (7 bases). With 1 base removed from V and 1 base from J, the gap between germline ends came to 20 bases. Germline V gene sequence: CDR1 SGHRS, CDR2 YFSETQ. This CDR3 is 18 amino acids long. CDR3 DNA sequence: TGCGCCAGCAGCTTGAGACCTCCAACGGGGGGCCCCCAAGAGACCCAGTACTTC. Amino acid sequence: CASSLRPPTGGPQETQYF.

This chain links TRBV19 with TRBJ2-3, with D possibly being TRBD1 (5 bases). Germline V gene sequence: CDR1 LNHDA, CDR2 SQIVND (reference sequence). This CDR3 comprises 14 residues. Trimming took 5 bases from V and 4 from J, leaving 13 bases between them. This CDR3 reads CASSLQLGPDTQYF. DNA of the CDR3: TGTGCCAGTAGTCTCCAGTTGGGGCCAGATACGCAGTATTTT.

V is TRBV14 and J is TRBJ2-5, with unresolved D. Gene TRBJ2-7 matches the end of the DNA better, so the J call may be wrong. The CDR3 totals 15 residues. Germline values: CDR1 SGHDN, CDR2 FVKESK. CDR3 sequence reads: CASSQDRTGHYEQYF. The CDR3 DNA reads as TGTGCCAGCAGCCAAGATCGAACGGGCCACTACGAGCAGTACTTC.

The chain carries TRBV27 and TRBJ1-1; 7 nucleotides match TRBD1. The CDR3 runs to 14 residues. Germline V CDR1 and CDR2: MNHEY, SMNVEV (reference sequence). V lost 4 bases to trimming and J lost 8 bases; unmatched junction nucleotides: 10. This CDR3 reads CASSSTQGQIEAFF. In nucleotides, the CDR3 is TGTGCCAGCAGTTCCACACAGGGACAGATAGAAGCTTTCTTT.

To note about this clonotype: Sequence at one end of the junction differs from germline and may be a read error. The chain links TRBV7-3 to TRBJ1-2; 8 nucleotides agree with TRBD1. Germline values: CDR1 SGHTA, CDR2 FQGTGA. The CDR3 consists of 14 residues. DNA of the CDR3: TGTGCCGGCAGCTTAGAGGGGACAGGCTATGGCTACACCTTC. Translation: CAGSLEGTGYGYTF.

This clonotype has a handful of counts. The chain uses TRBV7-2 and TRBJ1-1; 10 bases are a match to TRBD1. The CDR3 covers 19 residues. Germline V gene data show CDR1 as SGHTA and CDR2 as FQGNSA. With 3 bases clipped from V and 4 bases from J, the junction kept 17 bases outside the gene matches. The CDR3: CASSFRAGTGEGTGTEAFF. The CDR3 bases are TGTGCCAGCAGCTTCCGTGCCGGGACAGGGGAAGGAACCGGCACTGAAGCTTTCTTT.

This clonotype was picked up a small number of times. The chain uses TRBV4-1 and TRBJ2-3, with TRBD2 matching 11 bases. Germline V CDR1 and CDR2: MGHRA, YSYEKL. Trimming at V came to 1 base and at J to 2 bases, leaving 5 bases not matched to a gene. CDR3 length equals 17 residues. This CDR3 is CASSQVGLAEDTDTQYF. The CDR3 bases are TGCGCCAGCAGCCAAGTGGGACTAGCGGAAGACACAGATACGCAGTATTTT.

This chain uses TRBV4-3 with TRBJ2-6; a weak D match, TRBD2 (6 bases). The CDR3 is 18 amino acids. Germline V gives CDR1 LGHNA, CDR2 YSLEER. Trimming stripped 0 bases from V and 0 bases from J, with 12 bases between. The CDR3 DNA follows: TGCGCCAGCAGCCAAGAGGAGGGATCCAGCTCTGGGGCCAACGTCCTGACTTTC. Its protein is CASSQEEGSSSGANVLTF.

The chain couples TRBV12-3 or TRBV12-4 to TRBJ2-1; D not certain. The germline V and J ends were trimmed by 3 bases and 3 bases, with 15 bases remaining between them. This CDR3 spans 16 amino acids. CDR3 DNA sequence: TGTGCCAGCAGTTTCTTTGCTCGGCTTTACTACAATGAGCAGTTCTTC. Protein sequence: CASSFFARLYYNEQFF.

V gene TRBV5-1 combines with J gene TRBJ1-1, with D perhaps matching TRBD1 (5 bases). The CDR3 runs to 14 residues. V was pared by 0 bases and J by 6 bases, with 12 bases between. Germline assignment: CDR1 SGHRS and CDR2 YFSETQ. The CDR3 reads CASSLGGDFAEAFF. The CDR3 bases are TGCGCCAGCAGCTTGGGGGGGGACTTCGCTGAAGCTTTCTTT.

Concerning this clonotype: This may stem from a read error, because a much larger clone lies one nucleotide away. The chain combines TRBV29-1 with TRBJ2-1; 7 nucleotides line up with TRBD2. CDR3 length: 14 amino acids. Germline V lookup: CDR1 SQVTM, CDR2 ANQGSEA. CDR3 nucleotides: TGCAGCGTTCAGAAGGCGGCCGGGGGGAATGTGCAGTTCTTC. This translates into CSVQKAAGGNVQFF.

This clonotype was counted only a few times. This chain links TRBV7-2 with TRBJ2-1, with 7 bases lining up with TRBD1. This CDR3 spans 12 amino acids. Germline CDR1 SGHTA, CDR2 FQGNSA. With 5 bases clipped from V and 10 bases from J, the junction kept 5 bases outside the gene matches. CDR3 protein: CASSIQGYEQFF. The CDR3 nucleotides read TGTGCCAGCAGCATACAGGGGTACGAGCAGTTCTTC.

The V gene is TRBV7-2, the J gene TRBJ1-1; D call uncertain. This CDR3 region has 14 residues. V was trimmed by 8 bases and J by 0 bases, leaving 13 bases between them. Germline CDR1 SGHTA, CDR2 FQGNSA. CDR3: CASGFKAMNTEAFF. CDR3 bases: TGTGCCAGCGGGTTCAAGGCCATGAACACTGAAGCTTTCTTT.